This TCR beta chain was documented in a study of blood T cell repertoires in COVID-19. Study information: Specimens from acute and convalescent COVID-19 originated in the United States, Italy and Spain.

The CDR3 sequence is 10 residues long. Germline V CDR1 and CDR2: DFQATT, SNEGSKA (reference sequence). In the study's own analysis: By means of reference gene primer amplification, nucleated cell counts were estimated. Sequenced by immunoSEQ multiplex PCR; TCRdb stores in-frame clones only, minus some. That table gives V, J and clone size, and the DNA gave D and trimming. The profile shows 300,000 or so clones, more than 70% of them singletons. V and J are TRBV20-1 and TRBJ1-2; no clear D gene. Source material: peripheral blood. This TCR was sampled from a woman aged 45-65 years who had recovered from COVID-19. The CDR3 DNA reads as TGCAGCCGCTCTGGCCATGGCTACACCTTC. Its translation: CSRSGHGYTF.